This T cell receptor gamma chain was recovered during a study of γδ T cells in repeated Plasmodium falciparum infection. Background on the study: Donors had four controlled P. falciparum NF54 infections over roughly 600 days. Malian samples came from no-transmission periods or across acute febrile malaria episodes. Samples were taken at baseline, before some infections, and 21 days after each.

In its sample, this clone was seen many times. The protein given by TCRdb reflects a much larger clone and differs at residue 12 from this DNA's translation, likely from a read error; the protein shown is the DNA's translation. TCRdb made new clone calls on the multiplex PCR reads using CATT. In the table there are 20,000 to 30,000 gamma-chain clones, 3% of which are singletons. The TCR sequence derives from a pool of human donors (malaria-infected and uninfected, not separated). Sequencing was performed on gamma-delta T cells from blood.

CDR3 sequence (DNA): TGTGCCACCTGGGATGGGCCTCGTCGTTATAAGGAACTCTTT. This encodes CATWDGPRRYKELF. This sequence joins TRGV4 and TRGJ1 or TRGJ2. CDR1 EGSTGY and CDR2 YDSYTSSV come from the germline V gene. CDR3 length equals 14 residues.